What follows are 19 T cell receptor beta chains derived from one specimen sequenced in a study of blood T cell repertoires in COVID-19. Profiled with immunoSEQ multiplex PCR; TCRdb holds only in-frame clones, not every one. The sample holds 52,000 or so clones, roughly 80% seen once. The sequenced sample was peripheral blood. The receptor source for this set is a man in his sixties or seventies with active COVID-19.

The chain uses TRBV7-9 and TRBJ1-2; D may be TRBD1 (6 bases). Germline CDR1 is SEHNR and CDR2 is FQNEAQ (reference sequence). V lost 5 bases and J 13 bases, leaving 11 bases between the germline ends. The CDR3 covers 10 residues. The CDR3 bases are TGTGCCAGCAGCAACCGGGACACCACCTTC. This encodes CASSNRDTTF.

This chain uses TRBV7-2 with TRBJ2-2; D is undetermined. The germline V and J ends were trimmed by 5 bases and 6 bases, with 10 bases remaining between them. Germline values: CDR1 SGHTA, CDR2 FQGNSA. This CDR3 has 13 amino acids. In nucleotides, the CDR3 is TGTGCCAGCAGCAAAGTCGCGGCCGGGGAGCTGTTTTTT. This gives the protein CASSKVAAGELFF.

The rearrangement joins TRBV30 to TRBJ1-6, with 8 positions matching TRBD1. V gave up 0 bases and J gave up 13 bases; unmatched junction bases: 8. Per germline, CDR1 GTSNPN and CDR2 SVGIG (reference sequence). The CDR3 extends over 14 amino acids. The CDR3 DNA sequence: TGTGCCTGGAGTGTCAGTCAGGGGGCTAAGCCCCTCCACTTT. The encoded protein is CAWSVSQGAKPLHF. Variable domain in full (rest from reference TRBV30 and TRBJ1-6): SQTIHQWPATLVQPVGSPLSLECTVEGTSNPNLYWYRQAAGRGLQLLFYSVGIGQISSEVPQNLSASRPQDRQFILSSKKLLLSDSGFYLCAWSVSQGAKPLHFGNGTRLTVT.

The chain has TRBV5-1 and TRBJ1-2; D not resolved. Germline V gene sequence: CDR1 SGHRS, CDR2 YFSETQ. This CDR3 is 11 amino acids long. Trimming removed 5 bases at V and 2 bases at J, with 4 bases between. CDR3 DNA sequence: TGCGCCAGCAGACAAAACTATGGCTACACCTTC. Encoded protein: CASRQNYGYTF.

The rearrangement links TRBV7-9 to TRBJ2-1, with TRBD2 identical over 8 bases. Germline CDR1 is SEHNR and CDR2 is FQNEAQ (reference sequence). Trimming cost V 1 base and J 9 bases; bases outside gene matches: 5. This CDR3 region has 14 residues. The CDR3 DNA sequence: TGTGCCAGCAGCTTAGACGGACTAGCCGGTGAGCAGTTCTTC. This gives the protein CASSLDGLAGEQFF.

The rearrangement joins TRBV28 to TRBJ2-3, with TRBD1 matching over 11 bases. Germline lookup yields CDR1 MDHEN and CDR2 SYDVKM. This CDR3 is built from 19 residues. The V and J ends lost 6 bases and 0 bases, in that order; junction bases with no gene match: 14. CDR3 residues: CASSGQGAWLAGSTDTQYF. The DNA of the CDR3 is TGTGCCAGCAGCGGACAGGGGGCTTGGCTAGCGGGAAGCACAGATACGCAGTATTTT. The full variable domain, its missing parts supplied by reference TRBV28 and TRBJ2-3, is DVKVTQSSRYLVKRTGEKVFLECVQDMDHENMFWYRQDPGLGLRLIYFSYDVKMKEKGDIPEGYSVSREKKERFSLILESASTNQTSMYLCASSGQGAWLAGSTDTQYFGPGTRLTVL.

The CDR3 region is CASSHRGFGAFF. The CDR3 DNA follows: TGTGCCAGCAGCCACAGGGGGTTCGGAGCTTTCTTT. V usage is TRBV7-2 and J usage is TRBJ1-1, with 8 positions matching TRBD1. Unmatched junction bases numbered 6, after V lost 5 bases and J lost 10 bases. Germline V CDR1 and CDR2: SGHTA, FQGNSA. The CDR3 extends over 12 amino acids.

The chain joins TRBV25-1 to TRBJ2-1; D uncertain. The V gene lost 4 bases and the J gene lost 4 bases, with 8 bases spanning the gap. In germline, CDR1 is MGHDK, CDR2 SYGVNS. The CDR3 contains 13 residues. CDR3 amino acids: CASSVCIYNEQFF. The CDR3 bases are TGTGCCAGCAGTGTGTGTATTTACAATGAGCAGTTCTTC.

The genes are TRBV7-9 and TRBJ2-7; 9 bases match TRBD2. V trimming: 7 bases; J trimming: 3 bases; junction bases outside the gene matches: 4. The CDR3 is 13 residues long. Germline CDR1 reads SEHNR; CDR2 reads FQNEAQ (reference sequence). The CDR3 coding sequence is TGTGCCAGCACCGCGGGAGGGTACTACGAGCAGTACTTC. Protein sequence: CASTAGGYYEQYF.

V is TRBV30 and J is TRBJ2-1, with D possibly TRBD2 on 5 matching bases. Trimming stripped 7 bases from V and 2 bases from J, with 12 bases between. The CDR3 contains 13 residues. The V gene's germline CDR1 is GTSNPN and CDR2 SVGIG (reference sequence). The CDR3 coding sequence is TGTGCCTCCCGGGGTGGAACCTACAATGAGCAGTTCTTC. It is translated as CASRGGTYNEQFF.

The CDR3 spells CASSSPMESTQYF. The CDR3 DNA reads TGTGCCAGCAGCTCACCCATGGAGAGTACGCAGTATTTT. This chain joins TRBV7-3 and TRBJ2-3; D not certain. The CDR3 consists of 13 residues. V gave up 4 bases and J gave up 8 bases, with 13 bases separating them. Per germline, CDR1 SGHTA and CDR2 FQGTGA.

This CDR3 reads CASKPGGSSYNEQFF. The CDR3 coding sequence is TGTGCCAGTAAGCCAGGGGGGAGCTCCTACAATGAGCAGTTCTTC. This chain uses TRBV19 with TRBJ2-1, with D perhaps TRBD1 (7 bases). Trimming cost V 7 bases and J 0 bases, with 13 bases left between them. This CDR3 spans 15 amino acids. The germline V gene has CDR1 LNHDA and CDR2 SQIVND (reference sequence).

CDR3 sequence: CASSQEPEGHTDTQYF. The CDR3, as DNA: TGTGCCAGCAGCCAAGAACCAGAGGGTCACACAGATACGCAGTATTTT. The gene calls are TRBV4-2 and TRBJ2-3, with D possibly TRBD2 on 5 matching bases. The CDR3 loop spans 16 amino acids. Looked up from germline, CDR1 is LGHNA and CDR2 is YNFKEQ. V was shortened by 0 bases and J by 2 bases, with 12 bases between the two germline ends.

The chain couples TRBV7-6 to TRBJ2-3; the match to TRBD1 covers 9 bases. CDR3 length: 17 residues. Germline-derived CDR1 and CDR2 are SGHVS and FNYEAQ. Unmatched junction bases numbered 6, after V lost 1 base and J lost 1 base. The CDR3 region is CASSLGPQGAGTDTQYF. DNA for the CDR3: TGTGCCAGCAGCTTAGGACCACAGGGGGCCGGCACAGATACGCAGTATTTT.

This clone turned up a few times. This chain uses TRBV28 with TRBJ2-1; 10 bases match TRBD2. The CDR3 is 16 amino acids. Trimming at V came to 5 bases and at J to 4 bases, leaving 8 bases not matched to a gene. The germline V gene encodes CDR1 MDHEN and CDR2 SYDVKM. CDR3 DNA sequence: TGTGCCAGCAGTGCCCGGCTAGCGGGAGCGTACAATGAGCAGTTCTTC. It codes for CASSARLAGAYNEQFF. Full variable domain (remainder filled in from reference TRBV28 and TRBJ2-1): DVKVTQSSRYLVKRTGEKVFLECVQDMDHENMFWYRQDPGLGLRLIYFSYDVKMKEKGDIPEGYSVSREKKERFSLILESASTNQTSMYLCASSARLAGAYNEQFFGPGTRLTVL.

The rearrangement joins TRBV12-3 or TRBV12-4 to TRBJ1-6; D perhaps matches TRBD1 (6 bases). This CDR3 comprises 13 residues. V was pared by 6 bases and J by 6 bases, with 9 bases between. The CDR3 nucleotides read TGTGCCAGCAGAACAGGGCTTAATTCACCCCTCCACTTT. It yields the protein CASRTGLNSPLHF.

The rearrangement uses TRBV9 and TRBJ2-2, with D maybe TRBD2 (5 bases). The V and J ends lost 4 bases and 6 bases respectively, with 19 bases between them. The CDR3 loop spans 16 amino acids. Germline CDR1 and CDR2: SGDLS and YYNGEE. The CDR3 DNA is TGTGCCAGCAGCCCCCGATCGATGGGAGAGTCCGGGGAGCTGTTTTTT. As protein: CASSPRSMGESGELFF.

The V call is TRBV7-9, the J call TRBJ1-6; possible D gene TRBD1, 5 bases. The germline CDR1 and CDR2 sequences are SEHNR and FQNEAQ (reference sequence). V was shortened by 3 bases and J by 6 bases, with 9 bases between the two germline ends. The CDR3 sequence is 14 residues long. The CDR3 sequence: CASSFSGLNSPLHF. The CDR3 DNA is TGTGCCAGCAGCTTCTCAGGGCTTAATTCACCCCTCCACTTT.

The chain is built from TRBV5-6 and TRBJ2-1; D is possibly TRBD2 (5 bases). The CDR3 loop spans 13 amino acids. Germline V gene data show CDR1 as SGHDT and CDR2 as YYEEEE. The germline V and J ends were trimmed by 2 bases and 6 bases, with 9 bases remaining between them. The CDR3 nucleotides are TGTGCCAGCAGCTTTCTAGCAAGCAATGAGCAGTTCTTC. It translates to CASSFLASNEQFF.